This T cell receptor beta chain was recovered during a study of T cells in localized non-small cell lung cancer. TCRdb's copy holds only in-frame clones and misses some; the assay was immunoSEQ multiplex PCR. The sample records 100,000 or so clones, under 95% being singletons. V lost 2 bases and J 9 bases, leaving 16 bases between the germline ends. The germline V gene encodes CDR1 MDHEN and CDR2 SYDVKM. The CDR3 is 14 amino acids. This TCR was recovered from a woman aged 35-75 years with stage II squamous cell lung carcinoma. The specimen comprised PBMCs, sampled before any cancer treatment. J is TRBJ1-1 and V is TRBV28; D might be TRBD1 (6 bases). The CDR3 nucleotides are TGTGCCAGCAGTTTAGGCAGGGGACCCGTTCAAGCTTTCTTT. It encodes CASSLGRGPVQAFF.